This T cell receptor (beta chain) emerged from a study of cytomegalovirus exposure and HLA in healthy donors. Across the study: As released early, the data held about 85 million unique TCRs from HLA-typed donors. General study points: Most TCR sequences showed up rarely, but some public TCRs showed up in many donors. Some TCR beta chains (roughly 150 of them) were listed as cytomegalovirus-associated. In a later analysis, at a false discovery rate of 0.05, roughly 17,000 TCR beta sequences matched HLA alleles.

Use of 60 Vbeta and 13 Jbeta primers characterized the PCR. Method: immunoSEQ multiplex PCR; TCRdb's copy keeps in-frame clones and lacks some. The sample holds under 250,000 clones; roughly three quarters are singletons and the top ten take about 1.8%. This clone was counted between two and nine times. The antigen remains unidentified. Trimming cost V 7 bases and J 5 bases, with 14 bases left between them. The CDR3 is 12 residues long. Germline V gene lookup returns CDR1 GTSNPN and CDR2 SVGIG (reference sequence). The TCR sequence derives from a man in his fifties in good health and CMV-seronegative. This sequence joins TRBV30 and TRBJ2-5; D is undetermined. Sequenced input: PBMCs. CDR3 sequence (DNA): TGTGCCTTTCGACTGGAGAGCGAGACCCAGTACTTC. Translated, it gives CAFRLESETQYF.